A single sample gave rise to the 4 T cell receptor beta chains below, sequenced in a study of cytomegalovirus exposure and HLA in healthy donors. Primers included in the PCR were 60 Vbeta and 13 Jbeta primers. TCRdb's copy holds only in-frame clones and misses some; the assay was immunoSEQ multiplex PCR. The sample consists of roughly 100,000 clones, around four fifths of them appearing once. The sequencing input was PBMCs. All receptors derive from a female donor in good health and CMV-seropositive.

The rearrangement joins TRBV5-1 to TRBJ1-5, with D unclear. Per germline, CDR1 SGHRS and CDR2 YFSETQ. CDR3 length equals 15 residues. V lost 0 bases and J 10 bases, leaving 17 bases between the germline ends. CDR3 sequence reads: CASSLGGEGPHPQHF. The CDR3, as DNA: TGCGCCAGCAGCTTGGGAGGAGAGGGCCCTCACCCCCAGCATTTT.

The V call is TRBV18, the J call TRBJ2-1; 7 bases agree with TRBD1. The CDR3 sequence is 13 residues long. The V gene end was trimmed by 6 bases and the J gene end by 8 bases; junction bases not matched to a gene: 7. Germline lookup yields CDR1 KGHSH and CDR2 LQKENI. This CDR3 reads CASSVQGLDEQFF. CDR3 DNA: TGTGCCAGCTCTGTACAGGGGTTGGATGAGCAGTTCTTC.

V and J are TRBV6-5 and TRBJ2-7; 12 positions match TRBD1. Germline-derived CDR1 and CDR2 are MNHEY and SVGAGI. This CDR3 is built from 15 residues. The J segment lost 2 bases and the V segment lost 4 bases, leaving 3 bases of the junction unmatched. The CDR3 reads CASSLGTGGAYEQYF. The CDR3 coding sequence is TGTGCCAGCAGTTTAGGGACAGGGGGCGCCTACGAGCAGTACTTC.

The rearrangement links TRBV5-4 to TRBJ2-7; TRBD2 matches 7 bases. The CDR3 runs to 15 residues. J lost 9 bases, V lost 4 bases, and 16 bases had no gene match. Germline V gives CDR1 SGHNT, CDR2 YYREEE (reference sequence). The CDR3 sequence is CASSRMRDGGSWQYF. CDR3 bases: TGTGCCAGCAGCCGGATGCGGGACGGGGGGTCATGGCAGTACTTC.